This TCR beta chain was captured by sequencing in a study of post-analysis software for immune sequencing data. Study-level information: The patients showed relapsing-remitting, secondary progressive and progressive-relapsing multiple sclerosis courses. General study points: Samples from a shared batch, those prepared together, strongly co-clustered by F measure. Among 5 or 6 TRBV segments more frequent in patients than controls were TRBV5-6, TRBV5-1 and TRBV20-1. Diversity measured as normalized Chao1 was significantly lower in multiple sclerosis patients than in controls.

Trimming cost V 0 bases and J 7 bases; bases outside gene matches: 12. The germline V gene has CDR1 SGHDN and CDR2 FVKESK. There are 18 residues in the CDR3. Presence of unique molecular identifiers characterized the TCR beta cDNA libraries. About half a million cDNA molecules were recovered from an input of roughly 0.85 to 10 million T cells. Each CDR3 protein is one row after TCRdb ran MiXCR on the PCR reads. Here the sample spans some 700,000 distinct CDR3 sequences, 59% being singletons. A remark on this clonotype: Its target is unknown.

The receptor was isolated from a girl aged 2 to 9 with multiple sclerosis. Sequences were obtained from blood. The chain uses TRBV14 and TRBJ1-6; 7 nucleotides align to TRBD1. The CDR3 reads CASSQEWDRQTLNSPLHF. In nucleotides, the CDR3 is TGTGCCAGCAGCCAAGAATGGGACAGACAGACTTTGAATTCACCCCTCCACTTT.